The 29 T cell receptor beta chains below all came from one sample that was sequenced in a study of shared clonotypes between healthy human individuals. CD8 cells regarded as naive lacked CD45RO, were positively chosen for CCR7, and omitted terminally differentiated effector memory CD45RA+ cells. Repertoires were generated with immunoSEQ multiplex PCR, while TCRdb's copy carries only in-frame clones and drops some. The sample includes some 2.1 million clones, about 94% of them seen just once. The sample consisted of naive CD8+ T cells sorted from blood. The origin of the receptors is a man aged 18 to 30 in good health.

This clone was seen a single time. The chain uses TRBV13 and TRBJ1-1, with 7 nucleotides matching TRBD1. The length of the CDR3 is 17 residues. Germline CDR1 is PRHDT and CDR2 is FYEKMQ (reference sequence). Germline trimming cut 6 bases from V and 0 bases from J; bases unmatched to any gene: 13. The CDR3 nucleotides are TGTGCCAGCAGGCCCGGCCGGGACAGTACAATGAACACTGAAGCTTTCTTT. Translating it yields CASRPGRDSTMNTEAFF.

In DNA, the CDR3 is TGTGCCAGCAGCCTCAGCGGGAGTGGGGCCTACGAGCAGTACTTC. Its translation is CASSLSGSGAYEQYF. The V gene is TRBV7-2, the J gene TRBJ2-7, with 8 bases fitting TRBD2. Germline V CDR1 and CDR2: SGHTA, FQGNSA. Unmatched junction bases numbered 8, after V lost 5 bases and J lost 2 bases. CDR3 length: 15 residues.

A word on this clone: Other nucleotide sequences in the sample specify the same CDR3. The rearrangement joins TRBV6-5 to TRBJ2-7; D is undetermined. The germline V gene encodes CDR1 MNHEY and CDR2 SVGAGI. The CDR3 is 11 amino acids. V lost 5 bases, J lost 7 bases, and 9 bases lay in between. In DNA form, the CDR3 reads TGTGCCAGCAGTCCCTCGTGGGAGCAGTACTTC. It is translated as CASSPSWEQYF.

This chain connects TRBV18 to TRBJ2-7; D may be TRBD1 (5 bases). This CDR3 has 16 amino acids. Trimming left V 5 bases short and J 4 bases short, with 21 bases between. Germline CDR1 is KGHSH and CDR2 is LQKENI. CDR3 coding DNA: TGTGCCAGCTCAGACCCGGTAGGGGCTTTTGAGTACGAGCAGTACTTC. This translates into CASSDPVGAFEYEQYF.

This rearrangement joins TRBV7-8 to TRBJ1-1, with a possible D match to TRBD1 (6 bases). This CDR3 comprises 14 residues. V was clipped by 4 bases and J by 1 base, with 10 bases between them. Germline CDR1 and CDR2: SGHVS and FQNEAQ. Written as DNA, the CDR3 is TGTGCCAGCAGCTCCGGGGGCGAGAACACTGAAGCTTTCTTT. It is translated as CASSSGGENTEAFF.

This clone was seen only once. CDR3 amino acids: CATSFGGGDEQYF. DNA for the CDR3: TGTGCCACCAGCTTCGGAGGGGGGGACGAGCAGTACTTC. The chain uses TRBV15 and TRBJ2-7, with a possible D match to TRBD2 (7 bases). Germline V gene data show CDR1 as LNHNV and CDR2 as YYDKDF (reference sequence). V was trimmed by 5 bases and J by 5 bases, leaving 13 bases between them. The CDR3 runs 13 residues.

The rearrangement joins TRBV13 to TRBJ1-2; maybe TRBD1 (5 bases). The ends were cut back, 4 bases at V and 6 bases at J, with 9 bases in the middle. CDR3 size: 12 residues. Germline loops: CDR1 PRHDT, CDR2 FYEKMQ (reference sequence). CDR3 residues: CASSSGLDGYTF. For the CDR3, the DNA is TGTGCCAGCAGCTCGGGGCTCGATGGCTACACCTTC.

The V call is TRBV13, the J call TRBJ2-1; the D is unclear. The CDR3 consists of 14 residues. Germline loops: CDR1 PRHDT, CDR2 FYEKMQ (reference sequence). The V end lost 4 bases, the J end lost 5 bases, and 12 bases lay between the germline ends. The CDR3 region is CASSSGPLDNEQFF. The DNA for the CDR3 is TGTGCCAGCAGCTCCGGGCCTTTGGACAATGAGCAGTTCTTC.

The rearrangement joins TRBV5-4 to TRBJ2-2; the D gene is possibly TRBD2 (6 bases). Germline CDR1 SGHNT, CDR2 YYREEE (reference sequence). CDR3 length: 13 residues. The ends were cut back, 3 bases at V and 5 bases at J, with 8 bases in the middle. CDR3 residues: CASSWEATGELFF. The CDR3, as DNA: TGTGCCAGCAGCTGGGAGGCTACCGGGGAGCTGTTTTTT.

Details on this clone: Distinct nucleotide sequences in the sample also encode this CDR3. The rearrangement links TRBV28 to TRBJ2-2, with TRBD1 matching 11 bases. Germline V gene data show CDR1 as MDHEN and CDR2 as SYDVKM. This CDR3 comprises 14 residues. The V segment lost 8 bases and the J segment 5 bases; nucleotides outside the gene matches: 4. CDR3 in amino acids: CASSGTGGTGELFF. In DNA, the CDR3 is TGTGCCAGCTCTGGGACAGGGGGGACCGGGGAGCTGTTTTTT.

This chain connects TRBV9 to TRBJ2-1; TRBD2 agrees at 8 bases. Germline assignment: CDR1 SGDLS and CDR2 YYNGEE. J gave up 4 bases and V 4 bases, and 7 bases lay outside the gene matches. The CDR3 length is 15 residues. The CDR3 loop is CASSFSGGHYNEQFF. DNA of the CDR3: TGTGCCAGCAGCTTCAGCGGGGGACATTACAATGAGCAGTTCTTC.

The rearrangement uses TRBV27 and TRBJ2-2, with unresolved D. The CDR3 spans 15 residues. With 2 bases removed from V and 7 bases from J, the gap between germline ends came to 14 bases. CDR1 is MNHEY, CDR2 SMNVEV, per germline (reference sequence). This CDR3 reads CASSLGPRGFGELFF. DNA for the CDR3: TGTGCCAGCAGTTTAGGGCCCAGAGGTTTCGGGGAGCTGTTTTTT.

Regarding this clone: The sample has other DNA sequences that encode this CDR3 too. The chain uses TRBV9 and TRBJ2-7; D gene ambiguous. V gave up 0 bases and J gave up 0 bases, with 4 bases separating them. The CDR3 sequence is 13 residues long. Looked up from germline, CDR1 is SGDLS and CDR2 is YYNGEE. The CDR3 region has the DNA TGTGCCAGCAGCGTAGGGTCCTCCTACGAGCAGTACTTC. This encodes CASSVGSSYEQYF.

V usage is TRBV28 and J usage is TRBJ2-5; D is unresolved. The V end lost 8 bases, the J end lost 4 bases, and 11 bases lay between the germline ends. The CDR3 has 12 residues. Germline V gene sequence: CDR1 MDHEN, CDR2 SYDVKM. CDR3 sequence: CASSHSAETQYF. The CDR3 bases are TGTGCCAGCTCCCATTCTGCAGAGACCCAGTACTTC.

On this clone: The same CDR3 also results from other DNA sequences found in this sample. Written as DNA, the CDR3 is TGTGCCAGCAGTTTCAGACGGAACACTGAAGCTTTCTTT. It is translated as CASSFRRNTEAFF. The V gene is TRBV28, the J gene TRBJ1-1; D gene uncertain. V dropped 3 bases and J dropped 1 base, with 6 bases sitting between them. The CDR3 totals 13 residues. Germline V gives CDR1 MDHEN, CDR2 SYDVKM.

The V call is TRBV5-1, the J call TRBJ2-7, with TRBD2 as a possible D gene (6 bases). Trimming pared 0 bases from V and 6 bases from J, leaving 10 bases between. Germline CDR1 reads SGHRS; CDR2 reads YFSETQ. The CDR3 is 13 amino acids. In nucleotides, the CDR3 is TGCGCCAGCAGCTTGGGTGGGGGACTCGAGCAGTACTTC. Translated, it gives CASSLGGGLEQYF.

CDR3 sequence (DNA): TGTGCCAGCTCACCACCCCAACTAACCTACGAGCAGTACTTC. As protein: CASSPPQLTYEQYF. This chain uses TRBV18 with TRBJ2-7, with unresolved D. The CDR3 spans 14 residues. Germline CDR1 is KGHSH and CDR2 is LQKENI. Deletions cut 0 bases from V and 2 bases from J, with 8 bases between.

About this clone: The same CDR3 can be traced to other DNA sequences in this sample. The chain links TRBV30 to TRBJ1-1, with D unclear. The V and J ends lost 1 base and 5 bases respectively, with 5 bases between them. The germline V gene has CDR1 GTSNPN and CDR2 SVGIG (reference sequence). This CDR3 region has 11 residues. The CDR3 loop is CAWSDGTEAFF. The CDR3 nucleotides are TGTGCCTGGAGTGATGGGACTGAAGCTTTCTTT.

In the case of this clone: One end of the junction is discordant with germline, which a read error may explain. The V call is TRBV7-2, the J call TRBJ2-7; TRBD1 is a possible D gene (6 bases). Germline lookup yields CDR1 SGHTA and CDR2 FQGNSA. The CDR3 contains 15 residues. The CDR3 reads CASSLAWGPFYEQYF. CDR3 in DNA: TGTGCCAGCAGCCTAGCCTGGGGGCCCTTCTACGAGCAGTACTTC.

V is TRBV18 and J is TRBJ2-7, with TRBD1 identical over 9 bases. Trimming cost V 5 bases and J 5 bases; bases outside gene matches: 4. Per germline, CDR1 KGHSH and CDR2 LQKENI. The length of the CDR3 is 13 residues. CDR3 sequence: CASSTTGGNEQYF. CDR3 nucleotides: TGTGCCAGCTCAACGACAGGGGGTAACGAGCAGTACTTC.

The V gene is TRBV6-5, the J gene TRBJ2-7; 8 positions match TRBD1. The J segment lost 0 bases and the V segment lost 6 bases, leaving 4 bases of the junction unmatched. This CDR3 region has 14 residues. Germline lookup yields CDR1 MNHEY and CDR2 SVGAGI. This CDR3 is CASRTGASSYEQYF. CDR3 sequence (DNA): TGTGCCAGCAGGACAGGGGCTAGCTCCTACGAGCAGTACTTC.

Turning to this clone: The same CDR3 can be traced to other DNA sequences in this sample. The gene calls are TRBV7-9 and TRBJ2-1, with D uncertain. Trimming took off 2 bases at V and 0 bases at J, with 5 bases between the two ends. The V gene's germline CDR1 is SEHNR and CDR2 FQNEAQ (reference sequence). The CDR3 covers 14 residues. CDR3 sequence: CASSLPLSYNEQFF. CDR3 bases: TGTGCCAGCAGCTTACCCCTCTCCTACAATGAGCAGTTCTTC.

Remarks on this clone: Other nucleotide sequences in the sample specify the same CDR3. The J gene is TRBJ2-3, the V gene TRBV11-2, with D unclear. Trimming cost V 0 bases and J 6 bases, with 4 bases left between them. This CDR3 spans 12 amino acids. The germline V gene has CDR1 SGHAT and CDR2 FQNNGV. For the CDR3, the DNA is TGTGCCAGCAGCTTAGATCGCGATACGCAGTATTTT. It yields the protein CASSLDRDTQYF. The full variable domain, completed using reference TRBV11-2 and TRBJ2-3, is EAGVAQSPRYKIIEKRQSVAFWCNPISGHATLYWYQQILGQGPKLLIQFQNNGVVDDSQLPKDRFSAERLKGVDSTLKIQPAKLEDSAVYLCASSLDRDTQYFGPGTRLTVL.

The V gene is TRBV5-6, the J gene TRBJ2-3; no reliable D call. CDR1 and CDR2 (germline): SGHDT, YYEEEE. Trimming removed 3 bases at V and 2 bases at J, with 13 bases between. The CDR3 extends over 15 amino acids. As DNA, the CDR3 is TGTGCCAGCAGCTCCCTAAAGGCGGTCACAGATACGCAGTATTTT. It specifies CASSSLKAVTDTQYF.

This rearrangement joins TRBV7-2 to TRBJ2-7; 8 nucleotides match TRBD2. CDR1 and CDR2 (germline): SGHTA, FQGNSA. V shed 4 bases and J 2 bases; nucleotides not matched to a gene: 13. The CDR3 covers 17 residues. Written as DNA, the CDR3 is TGTGCCAGCAGCTCCGAGGGGTGGCTAGCGGGCACCTACGAGCAGTACTTC. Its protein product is CASSSEGWLAGTYEQYF. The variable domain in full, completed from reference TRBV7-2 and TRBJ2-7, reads GAGVSQSPSNKVTEKGKDVELRCDPISGHTALYWYRQSLGQGLEFLIYFQGNSAPDKSGLPSDRFSAERTGGSVSTLTIQRTQQEDSAVYLCASSSEGWLAGTYEQYFGPGTRLTVT.

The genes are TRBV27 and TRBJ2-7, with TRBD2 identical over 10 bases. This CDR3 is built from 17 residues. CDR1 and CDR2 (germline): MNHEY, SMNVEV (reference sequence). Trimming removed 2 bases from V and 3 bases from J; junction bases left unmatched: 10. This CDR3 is CASSLNGVIAGGYEQYF. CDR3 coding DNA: TGTGCCAGCAGTTTAAACGGCGTTATAGCGGGAGGCTACGAGCAGTACTTC.

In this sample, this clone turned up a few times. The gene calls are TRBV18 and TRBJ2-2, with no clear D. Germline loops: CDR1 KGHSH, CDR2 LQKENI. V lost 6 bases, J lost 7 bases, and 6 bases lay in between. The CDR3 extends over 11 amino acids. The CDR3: CASSTNGELFF. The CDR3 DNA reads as TGTGCCAGCTCTACCAACGGGGAGCTGTTTTTT.

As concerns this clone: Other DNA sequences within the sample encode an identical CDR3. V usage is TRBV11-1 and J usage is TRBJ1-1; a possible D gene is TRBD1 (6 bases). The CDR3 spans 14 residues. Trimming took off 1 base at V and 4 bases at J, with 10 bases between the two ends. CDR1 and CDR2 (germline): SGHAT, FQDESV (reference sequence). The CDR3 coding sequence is TGTGCCAGCAGCTTAGAGGCCAGGGGCACTGAAGCTTTCTTT. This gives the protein CASSLEARGTEAFF.

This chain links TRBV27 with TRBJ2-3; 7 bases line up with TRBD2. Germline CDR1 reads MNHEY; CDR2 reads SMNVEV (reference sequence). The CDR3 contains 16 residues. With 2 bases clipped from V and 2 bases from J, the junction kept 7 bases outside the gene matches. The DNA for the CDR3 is TGTGCCAGCAGTTTACGGACGGGGGGAATCACAGATACGCAGTATTTT. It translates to CASSLRTGGITDTQYF.